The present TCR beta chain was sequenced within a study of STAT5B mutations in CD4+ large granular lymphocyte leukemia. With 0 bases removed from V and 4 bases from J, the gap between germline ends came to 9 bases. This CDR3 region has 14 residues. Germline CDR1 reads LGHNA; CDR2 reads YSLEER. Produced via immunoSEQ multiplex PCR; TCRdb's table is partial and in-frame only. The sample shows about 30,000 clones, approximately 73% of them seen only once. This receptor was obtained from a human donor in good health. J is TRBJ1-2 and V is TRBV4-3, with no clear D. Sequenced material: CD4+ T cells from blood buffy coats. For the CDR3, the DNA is TGCGCCAGCAGCCAAGAGCGCTATAGCTATGGCTACACCTTC. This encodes CASSQERYSYGYTF.